Below, 27 T cell receptor beta chains from the same sample are listed, as sequenced in a study of control samples from healthy donors and cancer patients. The data were produced by immunoSEQ multiplex PCR, yet TCRdb's version contains in-frame clones alone and is incomplete. The sample holds some 150,000 clones, roughly 91% seen once. Sequencing was done on a sample of blood. The receptors were gathered from a woman aged 25-40 years in good health.

This clone has only one observation. The genes are TRBV13 and TRBJ2-7; TRBD1 is a possible D gene (6 bases). V was pared by 3 bases and J by 2 bases, with 14 bases between. The length of the CDR3 is 15 residues. The germline V gene has CDR1 PRHDT and CDR2 FYEKMQ (reference sequence). DNA of the CDR3: TGTGCCAGCAGCTTGACCCGGACAGACCCCTACGAGCAGTACTTC. This codes for CASSLTRTDPYEQYF.

Here the CDR3 DNA reads TGTGCCAGCAGTCCCTCGCCCAGGATGCACGAGCAGTACTTC. Translated: CASSPSPRMHEQYF. This rearrangement joins TRBV27 to TRBJ2-7; D call uncertain. Germline V gene lookup returns CDR1 MNHEY and CDR2 SMNVEV (reference sequence). The V gene lost 5 bases and the J gene lost 5 bases, with 16 bases spanning the gap. The CDR3 is made up of 14 amino acids.

The gene calls are TRBV6-5 and TRBJ2-2, with TRBD2 matching over 11 bases. The CDR3 totals 15 residues. CDR1 is MNHEY, CDR2 SVGAGI, per germline. V lost 6 bases to trimming and J lost 4 bases; unmatched junction nucleotides: 4. CDR3 sequence (DNA): TGTGCCAGCAGAATAGCGGGAGGGGGCACCGGGGAGCTGTTTTTT. This codes for CASRIAGGGTGELFF.

The chain employs TRBV9 and TRBJ1-2; 7 bases are a match to TRBD1. J lost 1 base, V lost 4 bases, and 7 bases had no gene match. Germline V gives CDR1 SGDLS, CDR2 YYNGEE. This CDR3 spans 15 amino acids. Written as DNA, the CDR3 is TGTGCCAGCAGCCAACGACAGGGAATTAACTATGGCTACACCTTC. This sequence encodes CASSQRQGINYGYTF.

The V and J genes are TRBV7-2 and TRBJ2-2; D gene unclear. V was trimmed by 1 base and J by 3 bases, leaving 6 bases between them. This CDR3 comprises 14 residues. Germline V gene lookup returns CDR1 SGHTA and CDR2 FQGNSA. The CDR3 region is CASSLGHYTGELFF. Here the CDR3 DNA reads TGTGCCAGCAGCTTAGGTCACTACACCGGGGAGCTGTTTTTT.

The V and J genes are TRBV24-1 and TRBJ1-5, with D maybe TRBD1 (6 bases). Trimming took off 5 bases at V and 7 bases at J, with 11 bases between the two ends. The CDR3 runs to 13 residues. Looked up from germline, CDR1 is KGHDR and CDR2 is SFDVKD. This chain's CDR3 is CATSGQVGQPQHF. In nucleotides, the CDR3 is TGTGCCACCAGTGGACAGGTCGGCCAGCCCCAGCATTTT.

The rearrangement links TRBV27 to TRBJ1-6; D is ambiguous. Germline lookup yields CDR1 MNHEY and CDR2 SMNVEV (reference sequence). The V gene lost 3 bases and the J gene lost 9 bases, with 12 bases spanning the gap. CDR3 size: 14 residues. The CDR3 is CASSFGRDSSPLHF. The CDR3 coding sequence is TGTGCCAGCAGTTTCGGACGGGATAGTTCACCCCTCCACTTT.

V gene TRBV28 combines with J gene TRBJ2-2; perhaps TRBD1 as D (7 bases). The CDR3 extends over 15 amino acids. Per germline, CDR1 MDHEN and CDR2 SYDVKM. V shed 5 bases and J shed 5 bases, with 15 bases lying between them. The CDR3 coding sequence is TGTGCCAGCAGTCCCCCGCAGGGGGGTACCGGGGAGCTGTTTTTT. Translated: CASSPPQGGTGELFF.

This chain links TRBV5-8 with TRBJ1-5, with TRBD1 identical over 8 bases. Germline-derived CDR1 and CDR2 are SGHTS and YDEGEE. The CDR3 has 15 residues. V shed 0 bases, J shed 1 base, and the junction held 0 bases outside the gene matches. CDR3 DNA: TGTGCCAGCAGCTTGGGGACAGGGAGCAATCAGCCCCAGCATTTT. Its protein product is CASSLGTGSNQPQHF.

As for this clone: Other DNA sequences of this sample code for an identical CDR3. The chain carries TRBV27 and TRBJ2-1; possible D gene TRBD1, 6 bases. Germline V gene lookup returns CDR1 MNHEY and CDR2 SMNVEV (reference sequence). This CDR3 region has 15 residues. Trimming stripped 1 base from V and 2 bases from J, with 9 bases between. CDR3 coding DNA: TGTGCCAGCAGTTTATGGCCAGGGGCCTACAATGAGCAGTTCTTC. Its translation is CASSLWPGAYNEQFF.

V and J are TRBV27 and TRBJ2-7; TRBD2 aligns across 7 bases. The V segment lost 4 bases and the J segment 2 bases; nucleotides outside the gene matches: 8. CDR1 and CDR2 (germline): MNHEY, SMNVEV (reference sequence). The length of the CDR3 is 15 residues. DNA for the CDR3: TGTGCCAGCAGTTCCCTGGCTAGCGGAACCTACGAGCAGTACTTC. It specifies CASSSLASGTYEQYF.

The chain uses TRBV11-3 and TRBJ2-1; D gene unclear. V lost 1 base and J lost 4, with 5 bases in between. Per the germline V gene, CDR1 is SGHNT and CDR2 is YENEEA. CDR3 length: 13 amino acids. CDR3 sequence reads: CASSLGVYNEQFF. CDR3 DNA: TGTGCCAGCAGCTTAGGGGTATACAATGAGCAGTTCTTC.

V gene TRBV15 combines with J gene TRBJ1-3, with 7 nucleotides matching TRBD1. V was pared by 0 bases and J by 1 base, with 3 bases of the junction left unmatched. Per germline, CDR1 LNHNV and CDR2 YYDKDF (reference sequence). The CDR3 runs to 16 residues. For the CDR3, the DNA is TGTGCCACCAGCAGAGATCAGGGGGTGTCTGGAAACACCATATATTTT. Its translation is CATSRDQGVSGNTIYF.

In the case of this clone: Other DNA sequences in this specimen translate into the identical CDR3. This chain connects TRBV5-6 to TRBJ2-7; 11 bases match TRBD1. The germline V gene encodes CDR1 SGHDT and CDR2 YYEEEE. J gave up 4 bases and V 4 bases, and 1 base lay outside the gene matches. The CDR3 covers 13 residues. CDR3 protein: CASSRDRGYEQYF. In nucleotides, the CDR3 is TGTGCCAGCAGCCGGGACAGGGGGTACGAGCAGTACTTC.

V is TRBV5-1 and J is TRBJ1-4, with 10 bases fitting TRBD1. Germline V CDR1 and CDR2: SGHRS, YFSETQ. The CDR3 sequence is 14 residues long. Trimming took 4 bases from V and 8 from J; bases not matched to a gene: 5. The DNA for the CDR3 is TGCGCCAGCAGCCCGGGACAGGGGCGGGAAAAACTGTTTTTT. It translates to CASSPGQGREKLFF.

This chain joins TRBV6-2 or TRBV6-3 and TRBJ1-3, with unresolved D. The CDR3 sequence is 13 residues long. From germline, CDR1 is MNHEY and CDR2 SVGEGT. The V end lost 5 bases, the J end lost 0 bases, and 5 bases lay between the germline ends. CDR3 sequence: CASSQSSGNTIYF. The DNA for the CDR3 is TGTGCCAGCAGTCAGAGCTCTGGAAACACCATATATTTT.

The chain carries TRBV9 and TRBJ1-2; perhaps TRBD1 as D (6 bases). Trimming took 3 bases from V and 0 from J, leaving 12 bases between them. In germline, CDR1 is SGDLS, CDR2 YYNGEE. The CDR3 loop spans 15 amino acids. DNA of the CDR3: TGTGCCAGCAGCGGGACAGAAGGGGCTAACTATGGCTACACCTTC. Protein: CASSGTEGANYGYTF.

The chain joins TRBV6-5 to TRBJ2-5; the match to TRBD2 covers 12 bases. Trimming took 7 bases from V and 2 from J; bases not matched to a gene: 5. The CDR3 contains 15 residues. Germline lookup yields CDR1 MNHEY and CDR2 SVGAGI. CDR3 loop: CASTPGLAGQETQYF. The CDR3, as DNA: TGTGCCAGCACCCCAGGACTAGCGGGACAAGAGACCCAGTACTTC.

The chain combines TRBV28 with TRBJ2-7; 8 positions agree with TRBD1. Germline CDR1 is MDHEN and CDR2 is SYDVKM. V was clipped by 6 bases and J by 10 bases; unmatched bases: 8. The CDR3 is 12 amino acids. CDR3 sequence reads: CASSLTGGTQYF. The CDR3 DNA is TGTGCCAGCAGCCTCACAGGGGGAACTCAGTACTTC.

The chain joins TRBV7-3 to TRBJ2-5, with D possibly matching TRBD1 (6 bases). The CDR3 runs to 15 residues. With 1 base removed from V and 5 bases from J, the gap between germline ends came to 14 bases. In germline, CDR1 is SGHTA, CDR2 FQGTGA. The CDR3 protein is CASSLMGRGTETQYF. CDR3 nucleotides: TGTGCCAGCAGCTTAATGGGCAGGGGCACTGAGACCCAGTACTTC.

The chain has TRBV3-1 (or the pseudogene TRBV3-2) and TRBJ2-5; no clear D. The CDR3 totals 14 residues. V was clipped by 0 bases and J by 1 base, with 6 bases between them. The germline V gene encodes CDR1 LGHDT and CDR2 YNNKEL (reference sequence). The CDR3 spells CASSQETPQETQYF. The CDR3 region has the DNA TGTGCCAGCAGCCAAGAGACACCCCAAGAGACCCAGTACTTC.

The chain recombines TRBV4-3 with TRBJ1-3; D is ambiguous. V gave up 0 bases and J gave up 0 bases, with 12 bases separating them. Per germline, CDR1 LGHNA and CDR2 YSLEER. The CDR3 spans 17 residues. The CDR3 DNA sequence: TGCGCCAGCAGCCAAGATTGGTCCATATTCTCTGGAAACACCATATATTTT. This codes for CASSQDWSIFSGNTIYF.

V gene TRBV4-1 combines with J gene TRBJ1-5, with D possibly being TRBD1 (5 bases). The CDR3 has 15 residues. Trimming removed 1 base from V and 2 bases from J, with 9 bases in between. Germline CDR1 is MGHRA and CDR2 is YSYEKL. The CDR3 is CASSQARGGNQPQHF. For the CDR3, the DNA is TGCGCCAGCAGCCAAGCTAGGGGAGGCAATCAGCCCCAGCATTTT.

This clone was counted only a few times. V usage is TRBV6-4 and J usage is TRBJ2-1; 10 positions match TRBD2. CDR1 and CDR2 (germline): MRHNA, SNTAGT. Germline trimming cut 2 bases from V and 6 bases from J; bases unmatched to any gene: 7. There are 16 residues in the CDR3. CDR3 nucleotides: TGTGCCAGCAGTGACATCAGCGGGGGGGCAGTCAATGAGCAGTTCTTC. It is translated as CASSDISGGAVNEQFF.

This clone was seen just once. The genes are TRBV12-3 or TRBV12-4 and TRBJ1-1, with a weak D call TRBD1 (6 bases). Trimming took 5 bases from V and 4 from J, leaving 11 bases between them. This CDR3 comprises 13 residues. This chain's CDR3 is CASSPRGVTEAFF. CDR3 sequence (DNA): TGTGCCAGCAGTCCGAGGGGGGTCACTGAAGCTTTCTTT.

The gene calls are TRBV7-9 and TRBJ2-7; 8 bases align to TRBD1. The germline gives CDR1 SEHNR, CDR2 FQNEAQ (reference sequence). V dropped 3 bases and J dropped 5; count of bases not matched to a gene: 9. The CDR3 sequence is 15 residues long. This CDR3 is CASSFDGQGSNEQYF. The CDR3 region has the DNA TGTGCCAGCAGCTTCGATGGACAGGGTAGTAACGAGCAGTACTTC. Combining the CDR3 with reference TRBV7-9 and TRBJ2-7 gives the whole variable domain DTGVSQNPRHKITKRGQNVTFRCDPISEHNRLYWYRQTLGQGPEFLTYFQNEAQLEKSRLLSDRFSAERPKGSFSTLEIQRTEQGDSAMYLCASSFDGQGSNEQYFGPGTRLTVT.

J is TRBJ1-3 and V is TRBV7-9; D is unresolved. Germline lookup yields CDR1 SEHNR and CDR2 FQNEAQ (reference sequence). V lost 1 base and J 0 bases, leaving 4 bases between the germline ends. The CDR3 runs 14 residues. CDR3 amino acids: CASSLDYSGNTIYF. The DNA for the CDR3 is TGTGCCAGCAGCTTAGATTACTCTGGAAACACCATATATTTT. The full variable domain, completed using reference TRBV7-9 and TRBJ1-3, is DTGVSQNPRHKITKRGQNVTFRCDPISEHNRLYWYRQTLGQGPEFLTYFQNEAQLEKSRLLSDRFSAERPKGSFSTLEIQRTEQGDSAMYLCASSLDYSGNTIYFGEGSWLTVV.